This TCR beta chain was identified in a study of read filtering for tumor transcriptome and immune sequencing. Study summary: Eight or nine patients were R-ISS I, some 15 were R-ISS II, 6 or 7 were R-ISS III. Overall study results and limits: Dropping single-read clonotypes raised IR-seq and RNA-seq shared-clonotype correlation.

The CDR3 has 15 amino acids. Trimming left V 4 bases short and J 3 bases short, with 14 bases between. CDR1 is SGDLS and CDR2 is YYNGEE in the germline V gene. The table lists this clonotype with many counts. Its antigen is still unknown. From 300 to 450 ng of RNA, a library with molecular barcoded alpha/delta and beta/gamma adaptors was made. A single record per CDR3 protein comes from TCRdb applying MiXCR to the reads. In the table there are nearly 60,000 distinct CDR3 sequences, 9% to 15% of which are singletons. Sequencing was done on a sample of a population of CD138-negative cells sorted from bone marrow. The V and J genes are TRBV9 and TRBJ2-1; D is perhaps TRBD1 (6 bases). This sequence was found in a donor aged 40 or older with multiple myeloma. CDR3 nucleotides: TGTGCCAGCAGCTACTTGAGGGACAACTACAATGAGCAGTTCTTC. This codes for CASSYLRDNYNEQFF.